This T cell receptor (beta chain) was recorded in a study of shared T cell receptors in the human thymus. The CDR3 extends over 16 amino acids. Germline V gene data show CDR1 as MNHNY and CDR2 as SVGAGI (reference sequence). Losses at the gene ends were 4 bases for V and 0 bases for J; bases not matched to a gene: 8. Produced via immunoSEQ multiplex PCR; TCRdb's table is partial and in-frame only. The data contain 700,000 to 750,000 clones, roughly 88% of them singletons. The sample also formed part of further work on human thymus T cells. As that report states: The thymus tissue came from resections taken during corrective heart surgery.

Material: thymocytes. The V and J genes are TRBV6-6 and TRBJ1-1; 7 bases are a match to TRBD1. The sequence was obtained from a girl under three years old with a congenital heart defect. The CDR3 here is CASSSRQGPMNTEAFF. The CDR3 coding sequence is TGTGCCAGCAGTTCAAGACAGGGACCAATGAACACTGAAGCTTTCTTT.